This section outlines one T cell receptor (beta chain) sequence together with its context. Germline V CDR1 and CDR2: LGHNA, YSLEER. CDR3 length: 15 residues. V was trimmed by 0 bases and J by 1 base, leaving 7 bases between them. Sequencing used immunoSEQ multiplex PCR; TCRdb keeps in-frame clones, though not all of them. Found here are fewer than 85,000 clones, 89% of them singletons; the top ten hold roughly 2.8%. The sample is drawn from a study of identifying expanded T cells in peripheral blood. The source is a person between 18 and 70 years old in good health. The source material was blood. The rearrangement joins TRBV4-3 to TRBJ2-1; tentative D call: TRBD2 (5 bases). CDR3 bases: TGCGCCAGCAGCCAAGAACTAGGGTCCTACAATGAGCAGTTCTTC. Translating it yields CASSQELGSYNEQFF.